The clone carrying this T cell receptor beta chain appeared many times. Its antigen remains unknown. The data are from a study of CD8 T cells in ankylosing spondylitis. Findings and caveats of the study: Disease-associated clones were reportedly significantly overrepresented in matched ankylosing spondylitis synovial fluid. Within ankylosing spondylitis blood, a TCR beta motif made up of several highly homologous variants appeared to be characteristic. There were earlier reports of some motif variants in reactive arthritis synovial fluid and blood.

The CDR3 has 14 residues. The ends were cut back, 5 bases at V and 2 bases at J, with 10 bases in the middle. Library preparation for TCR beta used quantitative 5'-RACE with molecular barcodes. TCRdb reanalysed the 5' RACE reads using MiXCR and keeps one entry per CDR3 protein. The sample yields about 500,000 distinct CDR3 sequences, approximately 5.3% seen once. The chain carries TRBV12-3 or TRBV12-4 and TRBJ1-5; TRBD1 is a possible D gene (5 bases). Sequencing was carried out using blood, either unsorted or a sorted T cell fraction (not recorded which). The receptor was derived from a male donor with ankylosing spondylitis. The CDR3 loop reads CASSPGGRNQPQHF. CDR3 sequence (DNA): TGTGCCAGCAGTCCGGGGGGTCGCAATCAGCCCCAGCATTTT.